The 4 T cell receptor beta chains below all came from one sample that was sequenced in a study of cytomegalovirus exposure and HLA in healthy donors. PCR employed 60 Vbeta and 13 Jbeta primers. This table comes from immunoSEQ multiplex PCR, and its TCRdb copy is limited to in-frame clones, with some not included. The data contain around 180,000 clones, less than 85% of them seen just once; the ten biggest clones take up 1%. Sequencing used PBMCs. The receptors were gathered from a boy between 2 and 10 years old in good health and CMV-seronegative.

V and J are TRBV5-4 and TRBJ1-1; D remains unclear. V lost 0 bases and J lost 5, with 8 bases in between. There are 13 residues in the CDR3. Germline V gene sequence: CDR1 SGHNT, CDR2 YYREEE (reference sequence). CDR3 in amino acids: CASSLDPGTEAFF. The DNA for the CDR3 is TGTGCCAGCAGCTTGGACCCGGGGACTGAAGCTTTCTTT.

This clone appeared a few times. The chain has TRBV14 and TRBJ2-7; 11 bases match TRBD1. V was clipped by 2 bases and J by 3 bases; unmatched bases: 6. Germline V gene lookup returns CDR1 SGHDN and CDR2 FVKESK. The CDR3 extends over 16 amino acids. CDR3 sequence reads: CASSQPRTGGNYEQYF. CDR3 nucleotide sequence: TGTGCCAGCAGCCAACCCCGGACAGGGGGCAACTACGAGCAGTACTTC. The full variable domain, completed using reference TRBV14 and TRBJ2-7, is EAGVTQFPSHSVIEKGQTVTLRCDPISGHDNLYWYRRVMGKEIKFLLHFVKESKQDESGMPNNRFLAERTGGTYSTLKVQPAELEDSGVYFCASSQPRTGGNYEQYFGPGTRLTVT.

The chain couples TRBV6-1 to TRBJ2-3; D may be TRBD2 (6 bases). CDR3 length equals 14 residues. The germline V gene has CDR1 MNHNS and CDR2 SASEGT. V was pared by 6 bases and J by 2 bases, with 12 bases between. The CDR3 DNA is TGTGCCAGCAGGGAGGGGAGTCACACAGATACGCAGTATTTT. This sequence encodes CASREGSHTDTQYF.

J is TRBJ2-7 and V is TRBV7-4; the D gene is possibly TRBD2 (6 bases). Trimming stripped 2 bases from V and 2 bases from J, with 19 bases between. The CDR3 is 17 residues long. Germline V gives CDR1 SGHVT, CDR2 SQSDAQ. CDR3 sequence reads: CASSLFRRAGTAYEQYF. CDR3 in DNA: TGTGCCAGCAGCTTATTCCGTCGCGCGGGAACCGCCTACGAGCAGTACTTC.